The 27 T cell receptor beta chains given below trace back to one sample, sequenced in a study of long-term antiretroviral therapy in people with HIV (dated by TCRdb to the early 2020s). The immunoSEQ hsTCRB v3.0 assay was used at survey level resolution for TRB variable region sequencing. Sourced from immuneACCESS, this table was stored by TCRdb with only in-frame sequences that have V and J called. A share of the clones is absent; for the studies checked, an unresolved V gene accounts for under half, and the remainder has no known explanation. The sample records under 40,000 clones, roughly 80% of which are singletons. Approximately 14% of the sample belongs to the ten largest clones. The source was unsorted PBMCs, collected 0.3 years after starting antiretroviral therapy. These receptors all stem from a man aged 18 to 29 with HIV.

The chain combines TRBV6-1 with TRBJ1-2, with 7 bases lining up with TRBD1. The CDR3 has 15 amino acids. V lost 3 bases, J lost 7 bases, and 11 bases stayed unmatched. Germline V gene lookup returns CDR1 MNHNS and CDR2 SASEGT. CDR3 in amino acids: CASSEERGRDTGYTF. CDR3 DNA sequence: TGTGCCAGCAGTGAGGAGAGGGGGCGCGATACTGGCTACACCTTC.

This chain's CDR3 is CASSPPGYKGVTQYF. In DNA, the CDR3 is TGTGCCAGCAGCCCACCGGGCTACAAAGGGGTTACGCAGTATTTT. The chain couples TRBV6-1 to TRBJ2-3, with a tentative D call TRBD1 (5 bases). This CDR3 has 15 amino acids. V lost 6 bases, J lost 8 bases, and 21 bases lay in between. CDR1 MNHNS and CDR2 SASEGT come from the germline V gene.

The J gene is TRBJ2-2, the V gene TRBV30; 12 nucleotides align to TRBD2. Losses at the gene ends were 1 base for V and 6 bases for J; bases not matched to a gene: 12. The CDR3 has 18 amino acids. Germline V CDR1 and CDR2: GTSNPN, SVGIG (reference sequence). CDR3 sequence: CAWSGVTSGGYDAGELFF. CDR3 in DNA: TGTGCCTGGAGTGGAGTAACTAGCGGGGGGTATGATGCCGGGGAGCTGTTTTTT.

The genes are TRBV29-1 and TRBJ2-1; TRBD2 agrees at 11 bases. The trim removed 7 bases at V and 0 bases at J, leaving 14 bases unmatched. There are 18 residues in the CDR3. CDR1 and CDR2 (germline): SQVTM, ANQGSEA. This chain's CDR3 is CSARPISGGDSSYNEQFF. In DNA form, the CDR3 reads TGCAGCGCCCGGCCTATTAGCGGGGGGGACAGCTCCTACAATGAGCAGTTCTTC.

In its sample, this clone was seen once. The chain couples TRBV6-1 to TRBJ2-3; 9 bases map to TRBD2. V lost 0 bases, J lost 5 bases, and 6 bases stayed unmatched. The germline CDR1 and CDR2 sequences are MNHNS and SASEGT. The CDR3 sequence is 16 residues long. The CDR3 region has the DNA TGTGCCAGCAGTGAAGCGCTTCGCGGGGGGGGAGATACGCAGTATTTT. Its protein is CASSEALRGGGDTQYF.

The chain is built from TRBV5-6 and TRBJ2-7; 9 nucleotides align to TRBD2. Germline V lookup: CDR1 SGHDT, CDR2 YYEEEE. V shed 6 bases and J 0 bases; nucleotides not matched to a gene: 13. The CDR3 loop spans 17 amino acids. The CDR3: CASISSAASGDSYEQYF. Here the CDR3 DNA reads TGTGCCAGCATCTCCTCTGCGGCTAGCGGGGACTCCTACGAGCAGTACTTC.

V gene TRBV7-3 combines with J gene TRBJ2-7; 9 nucleotides align to TRBD1. J gave up 2 bases and V 3 bases, and 5 bases lay outside the gene matches. The CDR3 covers 15 residues. Germline V lookup: CDR1 SGHTA, CDR2 FQGTGA. The CDR3 bases are TGTGCCAGCAGCTTGGGACAGGGTGGTGCCTACGAGCAGTACTTC. Translated: CASSLGQGGAYEQYF.

The genes are TRBV6-1 and TRBJ1-3; D is uncertain. Looked up from germline, CDR1 is MNHNS and CDR2 is SASEGT. This CDR3 has 13 residues. Trimming pared 2 bases from V and 4 bases from J, leaving 6 bases between. The CDR3 DNA reads TGTGCCAGCAGTGAATCAGGAGGAAACACCATATATTTT. The encoded protein is CASSESGGNTIYF.

The gene calls are TRBV9 and TRBJ2-1; TRBD2 agrees at 7 bases. Germline lookup yields CDR1 SGDLS and CDR2 YYNGEE. The length of the CDR3 is 16 residues. Unmatched junction bases numbered 14, after V lost 3 bases and J lost 8 bases. The chain's CDR3 is CASSDGIRGVGDEQFF. The CDR3, as DNA: TGTGCCAGCAGCGATGGGATACGGGGGGTAGGTGATGAGCAGTTCTTC.

In nucleotides, the CDR3 is TGTGCCAGCAGCTTGGGGCCGGGGGGGGTAGATACGCAGTATTTT. Its translation is CASSLGPGGVDTQYF. The rearrangement links TRBV5-4 to TRBJ2-3; TRBD2 agrees at 8 bases. Trimming cost V 0 bases and J 5 bases; bases outside gene matches: 5. CDR1 is SGHNT, CDR2 YYREEE, per germline (reference sequence). The CDR3 length is 15 residues. The full variable domain, completed using reference TRBV5-4 and TRBJ2-3, is ETGVTQSPTHLIKTRGQQVTLRCSSQSGHNTVSWYQQALGQGPQFIFQYYREEENGRGNFPPRFSGLQFPNYSSELNVNALELDDSALYLCASSLGPGGVDTQYFGPGTRLTVL.

As to this clone: Other DNA sequences from this sample encode an identical CDR3 as well. The genes are TRBV7-2 and TRBJ2-7; 7 bases line up with TRBD1. J gave up 4 bases and V 1 base, and 4 bases lay outside the gene matches. The CDR3 extends over 14 amino acids. CDR1 SGHTA and CDR2 FQGNSA come from the germline V gene. The CDR3 loop is CASSLGRGRYEQYF. CDR3 DNA sequence: TGTGCCAGCAGCTTAGGCAGGGGGAGATACGAGCAGTACTTC.

The gene calls are TRBV5-4 and TRBJ1-1, with a possible D match to TRBD1 (5 bases). This CDR3 contains 12 residues. Germline V gene sequence: CDR1 SGHNT, CDR2 YYREEE (reference sequence). Trimming pared 2 bases from V and 8 bases from J, leaving 10 bases between. CDR3 loop: CASSFGGREAFF. CDR3 bases: TGTGCCAGCAGCTTTGGGGGAAGAGAAGCTTTCTTT.

The chain is built from TRBV9 and TRBJ2-7; tentatively, D is TRBD1 (6 bases). Germline-derived CDR1 and CDR2 are SGDLS and YYNGEE. The length of the CDR3 is 14 residues. The V end lost 0 bases, the J end lost 3 bases, and 10 bases lay between the germline ends. CDR3 sequence reads: CASSVGTELYEQYF. In DNA form, the CDR3 reads TGTGCCAGCAGCGTAGGGACAGAGCTCTACGAGCAGTACTTC. Together with reference TRBV9 and TRBJ2-7, the CDR3 gives the full variable domain: DSGVTQTPKHLITATGQRVTLRCSPRSGDLSVYWYQQSLDQGLQFLIQYYNGEERAKGNILERFSAQQFPDLHSELNLSSLELGDSALYFCASSVGTELYEQYFGPGTRLTVT.

The gene calls are TRBV21-1 and TRBJ1-6; the table calls TRBD1, which could not be checked here. TRBV21-1 is an annotated pseudogene. The CDR3 runs to 17 residues. Here the CDR3 DNA reads TGTGCCAGCAGCAAAAGATACGCCGGGACAGGGGCTTCACCCCTCCACTTT. This codes for CASSKRYAGTGASPLHF.

This clone appeared a few times. This chain joins TRBV4-2 and TRBJ2-7; D unresolved. Germline loops: CDR1 LGHNA, CDR2 YNFKEQ. V shed 1 base and J shed 2 bases, with 12 bases lying between them. This CDR3 contains 15 residues. DNA of the CDR3: TGTGCCAGCAGCCAAGCTCCGGACGGACCCTACGAGCAGTACTTC. It yields the protein CASSQAPDGPYEQYF.

The chain employs TRBV30 and TRBJ2-5; no reliable D call. This CDR3 has 13 residues. Trimming shortened V by 5 bases and J by 1 base, and 11 bases separated the two germline ends. CDR1 and CDR2 (germline): GTSNPN, SVGIG (reference sequence). The CDR3 spells CAWARNLQETQYF. The CDR3 DNA is TGTGCCTGGGCCAGAAACCTCCAAGAGACCCAGTACTTC.

This chain uses TRBV27 with TRBJ2-7; TRBD1 agrees at 8 bases. J lost 3 bases, V lost 2 bases, and 3 bases had no gene match. This CDR3 has 14 amino acids. Germline CDR1 and CDR2: MNHEY and SMNVEV (reference sequence). The CDR3 reads CASSLRTGLYEQYF. DNA of the CDR3: TGTGCCAGCAGTTTACGGACAGGGCTCTACGAGCAGTACTTC.

The chain uses TRBV6-5 and TRBJ1-5, with a weak D call TRBD1 (5 bases). The germline V gene encodes CDR1 MNHEY and CDR2 SVGAGI. This CDR3 spans 13 amino acids. V was shortened by 2 bases and J by 4 bases, with 6 bases between the two germline ends. The CDR3 DNA reads TGTGCCAGCAGTTACGACAGAAATCAGCCCCAGCATTTT. Translating it yields CASSYDRNQPQHF.

This rearrangement joins TRBV7-2 to TRBJ2-2; D is ambiguous. V was clipped by 8 bases and J by 3 bases, with 13 bases between them. CDR3 length: 14 amino acids. Germline values: CDR1 SGHTA, CDR2 FQGNSA. The DNA of the CDR3 is TGTGCCAGCTCGAATTTGGGTGACACCGGGGAGCTGTTTTTT. It translates to CASSNLGDTGELFF.

The chain employs TRBV7-3 and TRBJ2-1; TRBD2 agrees at 11 bases. Germline CDR1 SGHTA, CDR2 FQGTGA. Unmatched junction bases numbered 9, after V lost 4 bases and J lost 7 bases. The CDR3 is 16 residues long. The DNA for the CDR3 is TGTGCCAGCAGCTGGCTAGCGGGGGGTGCTGGGAATGAGCAGTTCTTC. It specifies CASSWLAGGAGNEQFF.

The rearrangement links TRBV6-6 to TRBJ2-1; tentative D call: TRBD1 (6 bases). V was clipped by 3 bases and J by 15 bases, with 12 bases between them. Germline-derived CDR1 and CDR2 are MNHNY and SVGAGI (reference sequence). The CDR3 runs to 11 residues. CDR3 sequence reads: CASSYGGDMFF. CDR3 nucleotides: TGTGCCAGCAGTTATGGGGGCGACATGTTCTTC.

The chain is built from TRBV9 and TRBJ2-2, with 8 bases aligning to TRBD1. Germline lookup yields CDR1 SGDLS and CDR2 YYNGEE. Losses at the gene ends were 5 bases for V and 4 bases for J; bases not matched to a gene: 7. This CDR3 has 15 amino acids. CDR3 loop: CASRTGQGSTGELFF. In DNA form, the CDR3 reads TGTGCCAGCAGGACAGGACAGGGTAGCACCGGGGAGCTGTTTTTT.

J is TRBJ2-2 and V is TRBV27; 7 positions agree with TRBD2. J lost 3 bases, V lost 0 bases, and 7 bases had no gene match. Looked up from germline, CDR1 is MNHEY and CDR2 is SMNVEV (reference sequence). The CDR3 sequence is 17 residues long. CDR3 nucleotide sequence: TGTGCCAGCAGTTTATCGGTGCGGGAGCGCGACACCGGGGAGCTGTTTTTT. Amino acid sequence: CASSLSVRERDTGELFF.

The rearrangement joins TRBV5-4 to TRBJ2-3, with D tentatively TRBD1 (5 bases). There are 15 residues in the CDR3. V was shortened by 6 bases and J by 0 bases, with 14 bases between the two germline ends. Looked up from germline, CDR1 is SGHNT and CDR2 is YYREEE (reference sequence). The CDR3 reads CASIEDTASTDTQYF. In DNA, the CDR3 is TGTGCCAGCATCGAGGACACCGCTAGCACAGATACGCAGTATTTT. The variable domain in full, completed from reference TRBV5-4 and TRBJ2-3, reads ETGVTQSPTHLIKTRGQQVTLRCSSQSGHNTVSWYQQALGQGPQFIFQYYREEENGRGNFPPRFSGLQFPNYSSELNVNALELDDSALYLCASIEDTASTDTQYFGPGTRLTVL.

The chain links TRBV19 to TRBJ1-5; D not resolved. Trimming left V 1 base short and J 2 bases short, with 6 bases between. Germline V CDR1 and CDR2: LNHDA, SQIVND (reference sequence). CDR3 length: 14 residues. CDR3 amino acids: CASSIAYGNQPQHF. The CDR3 DNA reads as TGTGCCAGTAGTATAGCCTACGGCAATCAGCCCCAGCATTTT.

The CDR3 loop is CASSVEGLGTYEQYF. CDR3 nucleotides: TGTGCCAGCAGCGTAGAAGGGTTGGGGACCTACGAGCAGTACTTC. The genes are TRBV9 and TRBJ2-7; unclear D gene. CDR3 length: 15 residues. Trimming removed 0 bases from V and 2 bases from J, with 12 bases in between. Per germline, CDR1 SGDLS and CDR2 YYNGEE.

V and J are TRBV6-1 and TRBJ1-5; 7 positions agree with TRBD1. V dropped 3 bases and J dropped 3; count of bases not matched to a gene: 2. CDR1 MNHNS and CDR2 SASEGT come from the germline V gene. This CDR3 has 14 amino acids. CDR3 amino acids: CASSDGTDNQPQHF. As DNA, the CDR3 is TGTGCCAGCAGTGACGGGACAGACAATCAGCCCCAGCATTTT.